This TCR beta chain was found in a study of cytomegalovirus exposure and HLA in healthy donors. Study-wide results and caveats: Reportedly, diagnosis of cytomegalovirus status by the classifier showed high specificity and sensitivity. The listing of 160 or so TCR beta chains classed them as cytomegalovirus-associated.

Sequencing was performed with immunoSEQ multiplex PCR; in TCRdb, only in-frame clones are kept and a portion is missing. This table holds about 140,000 clones, roughly four fifths found once. V lost 7 bases and J 3 bases, leaving 18 bases between the germline ends. The V gene's germline CDR1 is MNHEY and CDR2 SVGAGI. The CDR3 has 15 residues. Concerning this clone itself: What it binds is unknown.

The donors formed part of the approximately 120-subject validation cohort, distinct from the roughly 660-subject first cohort. The sequencing sample was made of PBMCs. The TCR originated in a woman between 25 and 40 years old in good health and CMV-seronegative. The chain has TRBV6-5 and TRBJ1-2; D ambiguous. The CDR3: CASKRLERTDYGYTF. CDR3 in DNA: TGTGCCAGCAAGCGACTAGAAAGGACGGACTATGGCTACACCTTC.